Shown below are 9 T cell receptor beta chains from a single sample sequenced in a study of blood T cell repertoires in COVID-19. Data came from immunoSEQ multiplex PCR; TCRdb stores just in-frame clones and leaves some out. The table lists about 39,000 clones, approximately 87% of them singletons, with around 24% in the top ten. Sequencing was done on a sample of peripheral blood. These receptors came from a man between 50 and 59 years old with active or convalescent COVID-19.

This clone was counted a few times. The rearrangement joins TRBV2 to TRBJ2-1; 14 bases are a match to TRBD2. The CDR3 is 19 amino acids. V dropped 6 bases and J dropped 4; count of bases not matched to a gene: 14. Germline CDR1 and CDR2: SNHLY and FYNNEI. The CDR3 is CASRATGTSGGSPYNEQFF. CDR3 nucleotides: TGTGCCAGCAGAGCTACCGGGACTAGCGGGGGCTCGCCTTACAATGAGCAGTTCTTC.

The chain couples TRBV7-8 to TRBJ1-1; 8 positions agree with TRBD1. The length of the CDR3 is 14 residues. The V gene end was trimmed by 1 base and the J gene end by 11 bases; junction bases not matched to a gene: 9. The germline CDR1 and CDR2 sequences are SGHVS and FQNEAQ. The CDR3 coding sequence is TGTGCCAGCAGCTTAGACAGGGGGGGGCCCCAGGCTTTCTTT. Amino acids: CASSLDRGGPQAFF.

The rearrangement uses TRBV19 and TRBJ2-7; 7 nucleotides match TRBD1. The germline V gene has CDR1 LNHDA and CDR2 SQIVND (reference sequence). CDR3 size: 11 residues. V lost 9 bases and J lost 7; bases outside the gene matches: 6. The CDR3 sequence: CARQGWGEQYV. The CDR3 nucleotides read TGTGCCAGACAGGGGTGGGGGGAGCAGTACGTC.

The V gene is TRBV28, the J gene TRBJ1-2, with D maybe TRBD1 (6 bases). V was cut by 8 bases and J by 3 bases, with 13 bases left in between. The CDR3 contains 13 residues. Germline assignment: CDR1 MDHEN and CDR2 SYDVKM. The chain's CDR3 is CASLQGSDYGYTF. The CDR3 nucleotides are TGTGCCAGCCTACAGGGAAGCGACTATGGCTACACCTTC.

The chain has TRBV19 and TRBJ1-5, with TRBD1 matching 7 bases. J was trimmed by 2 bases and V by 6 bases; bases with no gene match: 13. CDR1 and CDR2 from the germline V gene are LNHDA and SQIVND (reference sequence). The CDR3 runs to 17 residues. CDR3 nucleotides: TGTGCCAGTAGCACGACAGGGTCACGTACAGGCAATCAGCCCCAGCATTTT. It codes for CASSTTGSRTGNQPQHF.

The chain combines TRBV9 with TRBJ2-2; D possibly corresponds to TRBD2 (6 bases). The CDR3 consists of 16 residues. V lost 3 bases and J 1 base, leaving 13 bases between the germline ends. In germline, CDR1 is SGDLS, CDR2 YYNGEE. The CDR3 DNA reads TGTGCCAGCAGCGGTAGCGGCAGGAAGAACACCGGGGAGCTGTTTTTT. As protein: CASSGSGRKNTGELFF.

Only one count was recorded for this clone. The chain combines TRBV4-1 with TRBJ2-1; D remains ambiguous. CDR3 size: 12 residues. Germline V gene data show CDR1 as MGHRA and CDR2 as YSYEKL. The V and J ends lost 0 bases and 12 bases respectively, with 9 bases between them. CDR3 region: CASSQDMASQFF. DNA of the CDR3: TGCGCCAGCAGCCAAGATATGGCTTCGCAGTTCTTC.

CDR3 amino acids: CASSPSVGTEAFF. Here the CDR3 DNA reads TGTGCCAGCAGCCCTAGTGTTGGCACTGAAGCTTTCTTT. V is TRBV27 and J is TRBJ1-1, with no clear D. The CDR3 length is 13 residues. Trimming took 6 bases from V and 4 from J, leaving 12 bases between them. Germline CDR1 is MNHEY and CDR2 is SMNVEV (reference sequence).

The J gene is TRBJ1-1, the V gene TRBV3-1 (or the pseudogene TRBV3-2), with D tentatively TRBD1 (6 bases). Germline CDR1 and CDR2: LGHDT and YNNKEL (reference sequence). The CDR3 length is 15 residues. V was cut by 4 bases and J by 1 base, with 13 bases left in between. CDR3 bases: TGTGCCAGCAGCCCCTTGGGGGCTGAGAACACTGAAGCTTTCTTT. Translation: CASSPLGAENTEAFF.